These 30 T cell receptor beta chains were all obtained from the same sample, sequenced in a study of blood T cell repertoires in COVID-19. Assay used: immunoSEQ multiplex PCR; TCRdb lists only in-frame clones, some missing. The profile shows under 400,000 clones, 70% to 90% of them singletons. The sequenced material came from PBMCs or T cells enriched from blood (not recorded which). All receptors come from a woman in her 40s with acute COVID-19.

This clone was observed a single time. The genes are TRBV28 and TRBJ1-1; 10 nucleotides match TRBD1. From germline, CDR1 is MDHEN and CDR2 SYDVKM. This CDR3 has 14 residues. Trimming removed 6 bases from V and 11 bases from J; junction bases left unmatched: 12. The CDR3 DNA sequence: TGTGCCAGCAGCCATACCGGGACAGGGGTGTCGGCTTTCTTT. This sequence encodes CASSHTGTGVSAFF. Complete variable domain (other parts from reference TRBV28 and TRBJ1-1): DVKVTQSSRYLVKRTGEKVFLECVQDMDHENMFWYRQDPGLGLRLIYFSYDVKMKEKGDIPEGYSVSREKKERFSLILESASTNQTSMYLCASSHTGTGVSAFFGQGTRLTVV.

The gene calls are TRBV18 and TRBJ2-3; D possibly corresponds to TRBD2 (6 bases). The CDR3 is made up of 14 amino acids. CDR1 and CDR2 (germline): KGHSH, LQKENI. V was pared by 4 bases and J by 0 bases, with 8 bases between. The CDR3 bases are TGTGCCAGCTCACGAGGGACTAGCACAGATACGCAGTATTTT. Translation: CASSRGTSTDTQYF.

This chain connects TRBV28 to TRBJ1-5; TRBD1 is a possible D gene (5 bases). V was pared by 3 bases and J by 0 bases, with 12 bases between. Per the germline V gene, CDR1 is MDHEN and CDR2 is SYDVKM. The CDR3 length is 16 residues. The CDR3: CASSFEGVVSNQPQHF. CDR3 nucleotides: TGTGCCAGCAGTTTCGAAGGGGTTGTTAGCAATCAGCCCCAGCATTTT.

The V and J genes are TRBV18 and TRBJ1-5; tentatively, D is TRBD1 (6 bases). Germline V CDR1 and CDR2: KGHSH, LQKENI. V was cut by 3 bases and J by 11 bases, with 14 bases left in between. This CDR3 spans 13 amino acids. CDR3 sequence (DNA): TGTGCCAGCTCACCTACAGGGAACTCTGCCCAGCATTTT. This sequence encodes CASSPTGNSAQHF.

The J gene is TRBJ1-6, the V gene TRBV7-9, with 8 bases matching TRBD1. CDR3 length: 16 amino acids. Germline V gene sequence: CDR1 SEHNR, CDR2 FQNEAQ (reference sequence). V gave up 4 bases and J gave up 6 bases; unmatched junction bases: 8. The CDR3 here is CASSSEQGGPNSPLHF. The CDR3 DNA follows: TGTGCCAGCAGCTCAGAACAGGGGGGTCCTAATTCACCCCTCCACTTT.

V is TRBV10-3 and J is TRBJ1-2; D perhaps matches TRBD1 (5 bases). Per the germline V gene, CDR1 is ENHRY and CDR2 is SYGVKD. The CDR3 consists of 13 residues. Deletions cut 3 bases from V and 3 bases from J, with 8 bases between. The CDR3 loop is CAISDDRDYGYTF. DNA of the CDR3: TGTGCCATCAGTGATGACAGAGACTATGGCTACACCTTC.

This sequence joins TRBV5-4 and TRBJ1-2, with TRBD1 matching over 9 bases. V lost 4 bases, J lost 4 bases, and 8 bases stayed unmatched. Germline V gene sequence: CDR1 SGHNT, CDR2 YYREEE (reference sequence). This CDR3 spans 15 amino acids. The CDR3, as DNA: TGTGCCAGCAGCCTATGGACAGGGGTATTCTATGGCTACACCTTC. Translating gives CASSLWTGVFYGYTF.

The J gene is TRBJ2-1, the V gene TRBV7-3, with D possibly TRBD1 on 5 matching bases. With 4 bases removed from V and 5 bases from J, the gap between germline ends came to 12 bases. Germline CDR1 reads SGHTA; CDR2 reads FQGTGA. The CDR3 is made up of 14 amino acids. Here the CDR3 DNA reads TGTGCCAGCAGCTCCTCGACAGTAAACAATGAGCAGTTCTTC. As protein: CASSSSTVNNEQFF.

The table lists this clone with a count of one. The gene calls are TRBV6-5 and TRBJ2-7; tentative D call: TRBD2 (6 bases). This CDR3 is 14 amino acids long. Deletions cut 6 bases from V and 4 bases from J, with 16 bases between. Germline CDR1 is MNHEY and CDR2 is SVGAGI. The CDR3 loop is CASRYGEGGYEQYF. In nucleotides, the CDR3 is TGTGCCAGCAGATACGGCGAGGGAGGTTACGAGCAGTACTTC.

As for this clone: A much larger clone is a single base away; this may be a read error. V usage is TRBV7-2 and J usage is TRBJ2-7; 8 nucleotides align to TRBD1. CDR3 length: 14 amino acids. CDR1 and CDR2 from the germline V gene are SGHTA and FQGNSA. Germline trimming cut 5 bases from V and 0 bases from J; bases unmatched to any gene: 3. Here the CDR3 DNA reads TGTGCCAGCAGCCAGGACAGGGCCTCCTACGAGCAGTACTTC. It encodes CASSQDRASYEQYF.

The chain joins TRBV2 to TRBJ2-5; D is ambiguous. Trimming pared 6 bases from V and 5 bases from J, leaving 10 bases between. The germline CDR1 and CDR2 sequences are SNHLY and FYNNEI. The CDR3 has 12 residues. Here the CDR3 reads CASSARPETQYF. The CDR3 DNA reads TGTGCCAGCAGCGCGCGGCCGGAGACCCAGTACTTC.

The V gene is TRBV5-1, the J gene TRBJ1-4; TRBD1 agrees at 7 bases. The CDR3 sequence is 15 residues long. Germline V gene sequence: CDR1 SGHRS, CDR2 YFSETQ. V gave up 3 bases and J gave up 0 bases; unmatched junction bases: 2. The CDR3 DNA sequence: TGCGCCAGCAGCTCGGGACAGTCAACTAATGAAAAACTGTTTTTT. Encoded protein: CASSSGQSTNEKLFF. Based on the CDR3 plus reference TRBV5-1 and TRBJ1-4, the full variable domain is KAGVTQTPRYLIKTRGQQVTLSCSPISGHRSVSWYQQTPGQGLQFLFEYFSETQRNKGNFPGRFSGRQFSNSRSEMNVSTLELGDSALYLCASSSGQSTNEKLFFGSGTQLSVL.

V gene TRBV4-3 combines with J gene TRBJ2-1; 10 bases are a match to TRBD1. The CDR3 loop spans 18 amino acids. Germline values: CDR1 LGHNA, CDR2 YSLEER. With 1 base clipped from V and 3 bases from J, the junction kept 9 bases outside the gene matches. The CDR3 reads CASSQVLSTGGFYNEQFF. The CDR3 coding sequence is TGCGCCAGCAGCCAAGTACTTTCGACAGGGGGCTTCTACAATGAGCAGTTCTTC.

DNA for the CDR3: TGTGCCAGCAGCCCCAGACTAGCGGGAGTCTCCGGGGAGCTGTTTTTT. This sequence encodes CASSPRLAGVSGELFF. The chain carries TRBV7-2 and TRBJ2-2; TRBD2 matches at 12 bases. Germline V gene sequence: CDR1 SGHTA, CDR2 FQGNSA. This CDR3 comprises 16 residues. V lost 5 bases, J lost 6 bases, and 7 bases stayed unmatched. The full variable domain, completed using reference TRBV7-2 and TRBJ2-2, is GAGVSQSPSNKVTEKGKDVELRCDPISGHTALYWYRQSLGQGLEFLIYFQGNSAPDKSGLPSDRFSAERTGGSVSTLTIQRTQQEDSAVYLCASSPRLAGVSGELFFGEGSRLTVL.

Of note for this clone: Within the sample, other DNA sequences also encode this same CDR3. V is TRBV5-1 and J is TRBJ2-5; tentative D call: TRBD1 (5 bases). Germline V gene data show CDR1 as SGHRS and CDR2 as YFSETQ. V was trimmed by 0 bases and J by 5 bases, leaving 11 bases between them. The CDR3 is 14 residues long. The CDR3 loop is CASSLGQGQETQYF. The CDR3, as DNA: TGCGCCAGCAGCTTGGGTCAGGGTCAGGAGACCCAGTACTTC.

This sequence joins TRBV7-9 and TRBJ1-1; no definite D call. Germline-derived CDR1 and CDR2 are SEHNR and FQNEAQ (reference sequence). This CDR3 has 14 residues. The V and J ends lost 6 bases and 6 bases respectively, with 17 bases between them. CDR3 coding DNA: TGTGCCAGCAGACCCTTGGCGGGCACTCCTGAAGCTTTCTTT. Protein sequence: CASRPLAGTPEAFF.

This rearrangement joins TRBV27 to TRBJ2-2; a weak D match, TRBD1 (5 bases). Trimming shortened V by 5 bases and J by 1 base, and 17 bases separated the two germline ends. Germline-derived CDR1 and CDR2 are MNHEY and SMNVEV (reference sequence). This CDR3 is 17 amino acids long. CDR3 nucleotide sequence: TGTGCCAGCAGTCTCTATCTGGACAAGGTGAACACCGGGGAGCTGTTTTTT. Its protein is CASSLYLDKVNTGELFF.

The J gene is TRBJ1-1, the V gene TRBV12-3 or TRBV12-4; D is unclear. The CDR3 totals 13 residues. With 5 bases removed from V and 7 bases from J, the gap between germline ends came to 14 bases. In DNA, the CDR3 is TGTGCCAGCAGTGAATCTCCTTACGGTGAAGCTTTCTTT. Amino acids: CASSESPYGEAFF.

The V gene is TRBV7-3, the J gene TRBJ2-2; TRBD2 matches at 13 bases. Germline loops: CDR1 SGHTA, CDR2 FQGTGA. This CDR3 has 16 residues. V trimming: 3 bases; J trimming: 8 bases; junction bases outside the gene matches: 6. Here the CDR3 DNA reads TGTGCCAGCAGCTTTGGACTAGCGGGAGTTTCGGGGGAGCTGTTTTTT. This gives the protein CASSFGLAGVSGELFF.

The chain carries TRBV27 and TRBJ2-7; 8 bases are a match to TRBD1. V trimming: 6 bases; J trimming: 3 bases; junction bases outside the gene matches: 4. Germline V gene data show CDR1 as MNHEY and CDR2 as SMNVEV (reference sequence). CDR3 length: 13 residues. The CDR3 sequence is CASSRDRGYEQYF. CDR3 DNA sequence: TGTGCCAGCAGCCGCGACAGGGGCTACGAGCAGTACTTC.

This chain uses TRBV9 with TRBJ1-4; possibly TRBD1 for D (6 bases). V was trimmed by 2 bases and J by 8 bases, leaving 13 bases between them. Germline CDR1 reads SGDLS; CDR2 reads YYNGEE. The CDR3 totals 14 residues. CDR3 DNA sequence: TGTGCCAGCAGCGTCTCACAGGGTACGGAAAAACTGTTTTTT. Translating it yields CASSVSQGTEKLFF.

This clone was found once. This chain joins TRBV9 and TRBJ2-1; D might be TRBD2 (6 bases). Trimming pared 3 bases from V and 9 bases from J, leaving 10 bases between. The CDR3 contains 12 residues. CDR1 is SGDLS, CDR2 YYNGEE, per germline. This CDR3 is CASSGRDSEQFF. Here the CDR3 DNA reads TGTGCCAGCAGCGGACGGGACTCTGAGCAGTTCTTC.

The chain joins TRBV7-8 to TRBJ2-3; TRBD1 agrees at 7 bases. The CDR3 consists of 14 residues. V was clipped by 6 bases and J by 4 bases; unmatched bases: 7. CDR1 SGHVS and CDR2 FQNEAQ come from the germline V gene. DNA of the CDR3: TGTGCCAGCAGTTATTCAGGGGGTCCAGATACGCAGTATTTT. This translates into CASSYSGGPDTQYF. Based on the CDR3 plus reference TRBV7-8 and TRBJ2-3, the full variable domain is GAGVSQSPRYKVAKRGQDVALRCDPISGHVSLFWYQQALGQGPEFLTYFQNEAQLDKSGLPSDRFFAERPEGSVSTLKIQRTQQEDSAVYLCASSYSGGPDTQYFGPGTRLTVL.

The V and J genes are TRBV28 and TRBJ1-2; 9 bases map to TRBD1. The V gene's germline CDR1 is MDHEN and CDR2 SYDVKM. The CDR3 covers 14 residues. With V trimmed by 4 bases and J by 3 bases, 3 bases remained unmatched. CDR3 amino acids: CASSSDRGDYGYTF. The CDR3 DNA follows: TGTGCCAGCAGTTCTGACAGGGGGGACTATGGCTACACCTTC.

The chain has TRBV5-6 and TRBJ1-1; 8 bases line up with TRBD1. Germline assignment: CDR1 SGHDT and CDR2 YYEEEE. The CDR3 consists of 15 residues. With 2 bases clipped from V and 5 bases from J, the junction kept 8 bases outside the gene matches. The DNA for the CDR3 is TGTGCCAGCAGCTTCCAGGGGGCAGGGTGGACTGAAGCTTTCTTT. Translating it yields CASSFQGAGWTEAFF.

The chain links TRBV6-5 to TRBJ1-6, with 8 nucleotides matching TRBD1. J was trimmed by 7 bases and V by 0 bases; bases with no gene match: 2. The germline CDR1 and CDR2 sequences are MNHEY and SVGAGI. The CDR3 runs to 15 residues. The CDR3 here is CASSYSGDRNSPLHF. The CDR3 coding sequence is TGTGCCAGCAGTTACTCGGGGGACAGGAATTCACCCCTCCACTTT.

The J gene is TRBJ1-6, the V gene TRBV6-1; unclear D gene. Trimming took 0 bases from V and 4 from J, leaving 7 bases between them. The CDR3 length is 15 residues. Germline V lookup: CDR1 MNHNS, CDR2 SASEGT. The CDR3 region has the DNA TGTGCCAGCAGTGAAGCGCCCAGGTATAATTCACCCCTCCACTTT. Encoded protein: CASSEAPRYNSPLHF.

V gene TRBV5-4 combines with J gene TRBJ1-2, with D tentatively TRBD1 (6 bases). Germline V gene lookup returns CDR1 SGHNT and CDR2 YYREEE (reference sequence). The CDR3 covers 15 residues. The germline V and J ends were trimmed by 2 bases and 4 bases, with 15 bases remaining between them. This CDR3 reads CASSFGTLGAYGYTF. CDR3 nucleotide sequence: TGTGCCAGCAGCTTCGGCACTCTGGGGGCCTATGGCTACACCTTC.

This chain links TRBV2 with TRBJ1-6; D not resolved. The germline V gene has CDR1 SNHLY and CDR2 FYNNEI. The V end was cut by 4 bases, the J end by 7 bases, with 17 bases between. The length of the CDR3 is 16 residues. The CDR3 DNA reads as TGTGCCAGCAGTGGCCGTCTGGCAGGCGTAAATTCACCCCTCCACTTT. It codes for CASSGRLAGVNSPLHF.

This clone appeared a few times. The rearrangement joins TRBV10-3 to TRBJ1-5, with D unresolved. This CDR3 comprises 13 residues. The germline V and J ends were trimmed by 4 bases and 3 bases, with 7 bases remaining between them. In germline, CDR1 is ENHRY, CDR2 SYGVKD. The CDR3 DNA follows: TGTGCCATCAGTGGACAACTCAATCAGCCCCAGCATTTT. Protein sequence: CAISGQLNQPQHF.